The 21 T cell receptor beta chains reported below all come from one sample, sequenced in a study of sequential checkpoint blockade in melanoma. TCRdb's table, derived via immunoSEQ multiplex PCR, lists solely in-frame clones and lacks some. Of 3,400 or so clones listed, 20% to 25% are singletons. Treatment reported: randomized to nivolumab then ipilimumab (arm A) or the reverse (arm B). The material was tumor tissue (inferred from file names), obtained from a patient given nivolumab and ipilimumab in sequence. The origin of the receptors is a human patient with melanoma. Some clones in this sample may be carry-over from other donors' samples.

This clone was picked up many times. The rearrangement uses TRBV11-3 and TRBJ2-7; D is possibly TRBD2 (6 bases). The CDR3 is 15 residues long. The germline gives CDR1 SGHNT, CDR2 YENEEA. Trimming stripped 3 bases from V and 0 bases from J, with 12 bases between. CDR3 protein: CASSFRGSTSYEQYF. The CDR3 region has the DNA TGTGCCAGCAGCTTCCGGGGGAGTACCTCCTACGAGCAGTACTTC.

V is TRBV4-1 and J is TRBJ2-2; D unresolved. Germline V gene data show CDR1 as MGHRA and CDR2 as YSYEKL. CDR3 length: 14 residues. Between the trimmed V and J ends, which lost 4 bases and 0 bases, there was a span of 6 bases. The CDR3 DNA follows: TGCGCCAGCAGCCTCGAGACGAACACCGGGGAGCTGTTTTTT. This gives the protein CASSLETNTGELFF.

DNA of the CDR3: TGCAGCGTTGACAAGGACAGGGACGGCTATGGCTACACCTTC. Translation gives CSVDKDRDGYGYTF. This chain links TRBV29-1 with TRBJ1-2, with TRBD1 matching over 8 bases. The CDR3 extends over 14 amino acids. The V and J ends lost 3 bases and 4 bases, in that order; junction bases with no gene match: 7. Germline CDR1 SQVTM, CDR2 ANQGSEA. Filled out from reference TRBV29-1 and TRBJ1-2, the complete variable domain reads SAVISQKPSRDICQRGTSLTIQCQVDSQVTMMFWYRQQPGQSLTLIATANQGSEATYESGFVIDKFPISRPNLTFSTLTVSNMSPEDSSIYLCSVDKDRDGYGYTFGSGTRLTVV.

By share, this clone ranks as large. V gene TRBV6-8 combines with J gene TRBJ1-1; 11 positions match TRBD1. This CDR3 contains 15 residues. Germline V lookup: CDR1 MNHGY, CDR2 SAAAGT. Trimming removed 0 bases from V and 4 bases from J; junction bases left unmatched: 1. The CDR3 region is CASSYSGTGGTEAFF. As DNA, the CDR3 is TGTGCCAGCAGTTACTCCGGGACAGGGGGCACTGAAGCTTTCTTT.

The rearrangement joins TRBV25-1 to TRBJ2-2; TRBD1 matches at 8 bases. Germline V CDR1 and CDR2: MGHDK, SYGVNS. CDR3 length equals 13 residues. Losses at the gene ends were 4 bases for V and 7 bases for J; bases not matched to a gene: 2. CDR3 sequence (DNA): TGTGCCAGCAGTGGGACAGGGTACGGGGAGCTGTTTTTT. Encoded protein: CASSGTGYGELFF.

This sequence joins TRBV19 and TRBJ2-1; 7 bases fit TRBD2. The CDR3 covers 15 residues. Germline trimming cut 2 bases from V and 0 bases from J; bases unmatched to any gene: 1. Germline V gives CDR1 LNHDA, CDR2 SQIVND (reference sequence). The CDR3 DNA reads as TGTGCCAGTAGTATAAGCGGGGACTCCTACAATGAGCAGTTCTTC. This gives the protein CASSISGDSYNEQFF. Together with reference TRBV19 and TRBJ2-1, the CDR3 gives the full variable domain: DGGITQSPKYLFRKEGQNVTLSCEQNLNHDAMYWYRQDPGQGLRLIYYSQIVNDFQKGDIAEGYSVSREKKESFPLTVTSAQKNPTAFYLCASSISGDSYNEQFFGPGTRLTVL.

In its sample, this clone was seen a few times. The chain employs TRBV19 and TRBJ1-1; TRBD1 aligns across 7 bases. J gave up 1 base and V 5 bases, and 7 bases lay outside the gene matches. The germline V gene encodes CDR1 LNHDA and CDR2 SQIVND (reference sequence). The CDR3 consists of 15 residues. The CDR3 DNA is TGTGCCAGTAGTGCATTAGACAGGGAGAACACTGAAGCTTTCTTT. This codes for CASSALDRENTEAFF.

This clone is categorized as medium-sized. The rearrangement uses TRBV11-3 and TRBJ2-1; D may be TRBD1 (5 bases). V was cut by 4 bases and J by 7 bases, with 17 bases left in between. Germline CDR1 is SGHNT and CDR2 is YENEEA. This CDR3 has 15 amino acids. This chain's CDR3 is CASSSTAVYANEQFF. The DNA of the CDR3 is TGTGCCAGCAGCTCGACAGCAGTTTATGCTAATGAGCAGTTCTTC.

This clone was counted only a few times. This chain joins TRBV7-6 and TRBJ2-7, with D tentatively TRBD1 (5 bases). CDR3 length: 16 residues. Germline V gene lookup returns CDR1 SGHVS and CDR2 FNYEAQ. Between the trimmed V and J ends, which lost 1 base and 0 bases, there was a span of 13 bases. CDR3 protein: CASSLVQGEFSYEQYF. DNA of the CDR3: TGTGCCAGCAGCTTAGTCCAGGGCGAATTCTCCTACGAGCAGTACTTC.

The rearrangement links TRBV19 to TRBJ1-1, with TRBD1 matching 7 bases. Germline CDR1 LNHDA, CDR2 SQIVND (reference sequence). The V gene end was trimmed by 6 bases and the J gene end by 10 bases; junction bases not matched to a gene: 14. The CDR3 has 14 amino acids. The CDR3 reads CASRTTGTARGAFF. Written as DNA, the CDR3 is TGTGCCAGTAGAACAACCGGGACAGCAAGGGGAGCTTTCTTT.

This clone was detected ten times or more. V and J are TRBV6-8 and TRBJ2-7, with D perhaps matching TRBD1 (6 bases). There are 17 residues in the CDR3. Trimming left V 3 bases short and J 0 bases short, with 18 bases between. The V gene's germline CDR1 is MNHGY and CDR2 SAAAGT. The CDR3 region has the DNA TGTGCCAGCAGTTATGGTGCAGGGGCACCCATCTCCTACGAGCAGTACTTC. Protein: CASSYGAGAPISYEQYF.

This clone was picked up a small number of times. The V and J genes are TRBV11-3 and TRBJ2-3; perhaps TRBD2 as D (5 bases). CDR1 and CDR2 from the germline V gene are SGHNT and YENEEA. CDR3 length: 17 amino acids. Trimming pared 0 bases from V and 3 bases from J, leaving 16 bases between. The CDR3, as DNA: TGTGCCAGCAGCTTAGAGTGGACTTCCGCCTTTACAGATACGCAGTATTTT. Protein sequence: CASSLEWTSAFTDTQYF.

The chain uses TRBV23-1 and TRBJ2-7; no clear D. TRBV23-1 is given ORF status, its function remaining uncertain. The CDR3 has 13 residues. Trimming left V 6 bases short and J 6 bases short, with 15 bases between. The CDR3: CASSLDGAPEQYF. The CDR3 DNA is TGCGCCAGCAGCTTGGATGGTGCCCCCGAGCAGTACTTC.

The chain uses TRBV4-1 and TRBJ2-2; no clear D. There are 16 residues in the CDR3. V lost 3 bases and J lost 1, with 12 bases in between. CDR1 is MGHRA, CDR2 YSYEKL, per germline. In nucleotides, the CDR3 is TGCGCCAGCAGCCAGGGTAGGGTGGGGAACACCGGGGAGCTGTTTTTT. Amino acid sequence: CASSQGRVGNTGELFF.

The gene calls are TRBV19 and TRBJ1-4; D uncertain. Trimming took off 3 bases at V and 1 base at J, with 9 bases between the two ends. This CDR3 spans 15 amino acids. Germline lookup yields CDR1 LNHDA and CDR2 SQIVND (reference sequence). The CDR3 sequence is CASSIMGLTNEKLFF. CDR3 nucleotides: TGTGCCAGTAGTATTATGGGATTAACTAATGAAAAACTGTTTTTT.

As regards this clone: A read error may produce the germline difference seen at one junction end. The rearrangement joins TRBV18 to TRBJ1-2; D is unresolved. Germline CDR1 is KGHSH and CDR2 is LQKENI. CDR3 length: 12 amino acids. The CDR3: CASSPRNSGYTF. CDR3 in DNA: TGTGCCAGCTCACCACGAAACTCTGGCTACACCTTC. Full variable domain (outside the CDR3, taken from reference TRBV18 and TRBJ1-2): NAGVMQNPRHLVRRRGQEARLRCSPMKGHSHVYWYRQLPEEGLKFMVYLQKENIIDESGMPKERFSAEFPKEGPSILRIQQVVRGDSAAYFCASSPRNSGYTFGSGTRLTVV.

V usage is TRBV6-8 and J usage is TRBJ1-5; no definite D call. The V end lost 4 bases, the J end lost 7 bases, and 11 bases lay between the germline ends. This CDR3 region has 13 residues. CDR1 is MNHGY and CDR2 is SAAAGT in the germline V gene. The chain's CDR3 is CASSLLLGQPQHF. The CDR3 coding sequence is TGTGCCAGCAGTTTGCTGTTGGGGCAGCCCCAGCATTTT.

The CDR3 DNA follows: TGTGCCAGCTCACCACCGGGCCTATCCAGCGCTGCGAACACCGGGGAGCTGTTTTTT. It translates to CASSPPGLSSAANTGELFF. The chain couples TRBV18 to TRBJ2-2; the D is unclear. The CDR3 length is 19 residues. The ends were cut back, 0 bases at V and 0 bases at J, with 17 bases in the middle. CDR1 and CDR2 (germline): KGHSH, LQKENI.

Only a few counts were recorded for this clone. The chain is built from TRBV9 and TRBJ2-7, with 12 positions matching TRBD1. Trimming removed 4 bases from V and 6 bases from J; junction bases left unmatched: 11. CDR1 and CDR2 from the germline V gene are SGDLS and YYNGEE. The CDR3 contains 16 residues. The CDR3: CASSMGQGASMGEQYF. CDR3 nucleotide sequence: TGTGCCAGCAGCATGGGACAGGGGGCTTCGATGGGCGAGCAGTACTTC.

The chain employs TRBV5-1 and TRBJ2-2; maybe TRBD2 (7 bases). Germline CDR1 and CDR2: SGHRS and YFSETQ. V was cut by 2 bases and J by 3 bases, with 14 bases left in between. This CDR3 spans 16 amino acids. CDR3: CASSFVGGLDTGELFF. CDR3 nucleotides: TGCGCCAGCAGCTTTGTCGGGGGGCTGGACACCGGGGAGCTGTTTTTT.

This clone rates as medium-sized (0.01 to 0.1%). The V and J genes are TRBV11-3 and TRBJ2-1; 9 bases align to TRBD2. Germline V CDR1 and CDR2: SGHNT, YENEEA. Trimming removed 7 bases from V and 0 bases from J; junction bases left unmatched: 10. This CDR3 contains 17 residues. The CDR3 coding sequence is TGTGCCAGCATCCCATTACGTAGCGGGAGCTCCTACAATGAGCAGTTCTTC. Translation: CASIPLRSGSSYNEQFF.